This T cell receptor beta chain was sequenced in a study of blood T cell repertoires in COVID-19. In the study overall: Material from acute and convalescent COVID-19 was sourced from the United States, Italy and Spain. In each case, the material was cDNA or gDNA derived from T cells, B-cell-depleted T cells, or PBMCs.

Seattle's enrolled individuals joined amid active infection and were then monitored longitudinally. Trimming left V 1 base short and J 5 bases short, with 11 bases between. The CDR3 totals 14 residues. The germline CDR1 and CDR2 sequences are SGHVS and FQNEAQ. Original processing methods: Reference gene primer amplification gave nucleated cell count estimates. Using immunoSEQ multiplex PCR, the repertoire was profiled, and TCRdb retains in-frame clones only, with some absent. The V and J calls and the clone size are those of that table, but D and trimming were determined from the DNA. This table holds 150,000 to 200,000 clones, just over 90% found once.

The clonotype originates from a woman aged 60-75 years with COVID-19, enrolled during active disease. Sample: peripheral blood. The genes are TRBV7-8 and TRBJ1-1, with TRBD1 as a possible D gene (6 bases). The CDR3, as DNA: TGTGCCAGCAGCTTAGTAACAGGGACAACTGAAGCTTTCTTT. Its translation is CASSLVTGTTEAFF.